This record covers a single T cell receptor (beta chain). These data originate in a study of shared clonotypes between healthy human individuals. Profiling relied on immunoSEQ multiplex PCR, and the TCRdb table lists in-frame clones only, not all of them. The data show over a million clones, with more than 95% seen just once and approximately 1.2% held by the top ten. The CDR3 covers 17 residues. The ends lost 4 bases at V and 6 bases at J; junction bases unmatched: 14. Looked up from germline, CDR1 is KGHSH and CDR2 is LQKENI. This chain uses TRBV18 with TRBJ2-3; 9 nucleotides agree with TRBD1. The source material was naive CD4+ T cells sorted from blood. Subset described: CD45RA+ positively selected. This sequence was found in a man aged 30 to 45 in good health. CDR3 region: CASSQRRADRGSDTQYF. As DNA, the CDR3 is TGTGCCAGCTCACAACGCCGGGCCGACAGGGGGTCGGATACGCAGTATTTT.